This T cell receptor beta chain came from a study of blood T cells in healthy people across ages. CDR1 and CDR2 (germline): SQVTM, ANQGSEA. This CDR3 region has 10 residues. Deletions cut 4 bases from V and 12 bases from J, with 13 bases between. Study results and limitations: Per-million-T-cell TCR beta diversity fell roughly linearly with age. Because sorting was not performed, PBMCs prevented conclusive naive versus antigen-experienced comparison.

Note on this clonotype: Its antigen is undetermined.

Combining a sample-barcoded 5' primer with a J-beta primer mix, a second PCR ran for 7 to 11 cycles. There were at least 2.5 million CDR3-containing paired-end reads obtained from each sample. TCRdb itself ran the 5' RACE reads through MiXCR, one entry per CDR3 protein. The sample shows more than 1,400,000 distinct CDR3 sequences, around two fifths of them seen only once. The chain combines TRBV29-1 with TRBJ2-7; D remains ambiguous. The clonotype was recovered from a woman between 18 and 29 years old in good health. The sample was blood. This chain's CDR3 is CSVGLGPRYF. Here the CDR3 DNA reads TGCAGCGTTGGCCTGGGCCCAAGGTACTTC.